Included here is one TCR beta chain sequence, with context. The antigen is unknown. Total RNA was isolated from each sample in quantities of at least 5 micrograms. This sample was included in a study of blood T cells in healthy people across ages. Study-wide results and limits: Long-lived donors had more naive CD4+ cells and higher diversity than aged donors.

Alongside a J-beta primer mix, a sample-barcoded 5' primer served in a second PCR lasting about 7 to 11 cycles. TCRdb redid the calling of the 5' RACE reads with MiXCR, one entry per CDR3 protein. The table has over a million distinct CDR3 sequences, under 55% seen once; the top ten hold under 5%. Input material: blood. This TCR derives from a woman aged 18-35 years in good health.

CDR3 in DNA: TGTGCCAGCAGCTTATTCTCTTCCCCGAACACCGGGGAGCTGTTTTTT. As protein: CASSLFSSPNTGELFF. This chain uses TRBV7-2 with TRBJ2-2; D call uncertain. CDR1 SGHTA and CDR2 FQGNSA come from the germline V gene. Trimming cost V 2 bases and J 0 bases, with 10 bases left between them. The CDR3 has 16 amino acids.